One and the same sample provided the 9 T cell receptor beta chains below, sequenced in a study of blood T cell repertoires in COVID-19. The repertoire was sequenced with immunoSEQ multiplex PCR; TCRdb's copy has only in-frame clones and lacks some. The repertoire holds about 320,000 clones, with 85% to 95% as singletons. Sequencing input: PBMCs or T cells enriched from blood (not recorded which). The source is a woman under 40 who had been exposed to COVID-19.

The V gene is TRBV30, the J gene TRBJ1-6; D gene unclear. V lost 4 bases and J lost 10, with 20 bases in between. Germline V gene data show CDR1 as GTSNPN and CDR2 as SVGIG (reference sequence). The CDR3 covers 15 residues. CDR3 in amino acids: CAWTLLSAKSSPLHF. CDR3 DNA: TGTGCCTGGACACTTTTGAGTGCCAAATCCTCACCCCTCCACTTT. Supplemented by reference TRBV30 and TRBJ1-6, the full variable domain reads SQTIHQWPATLVQPVGSPLSLECTVEGTSNPNLYWYRQAAGRGLQLLFYSVGIGQISSEVPQNLSASRPQDRQFILSSKKLLLSDSGFYLCAWTLLSAKSSPLHFGNGTRLTVT.

The chain combines TRBV18 with TRBJ2-1, with D perhaps TRBD2 (6 bases). The CDR3 length is 14 residues. Germline loops: CDR1 KGHSH, CDR2 LQKENI. Trimming took off 2 bases at V and 6 bases at J, with 11 bases between the two ends. The CDR3 here is CASSPTGRRNEQFF. DNA for the CDR3: TGTGCCAGCTCACCAACCGGGAGACGCAATGAGCAGTTCTTC.

The chain joins TRBV4-3 to TRBJ2-4; possible D gene TRBD2, 5 bases. The germline V gene has CDR1 LGHNA and CDR2 YSLEER. The CDR3 is 15 residues long. V was pared by 0 bases and J by 4 bases, with 10 bases between. The CDR3 is CASSQDMDLKNIQYF. The CDR3 DNA sequence: TGCGCCAGCAGCCAAGATATGGACTTAAAAAACATTCAGTACTTC.

The chain joins TRBV12-3 or TRBV12-4 to TRBJ2-5, with D possibly matching TRBD2 (6 bases). Trimming left V 8 bases short and J 0 bases short, with 10 bases between. This CDR3 is built from 13 residues. The CDR3 nucleotides are TGTGCCAGCCAGAGGACTAACCAAGAGACCCAGTACTTC. This gives the protein CASQRTNQETQYF.

The rearrangement links TRBV7-6 to TRBJ1-1; TRBD1 aligns across 8 bases. Germline CDR1 SGHVS, CDR2 FNYEAQ. This CDR3 comprises 15 residues. The V segment lost 4 bases and the J segment 1 base; nucleotides outside the gene matches: 5. The chain's CDR3 is CASSSRQGTNTEAFF. The CDR3 nucleotides read TGTGCCAGCAGCTCCAGACAGGGGACGAACACTGAAGCTTTCTTT. Combining the CDR3 with reference TRBV7-6 and TRBJ1-1 gives the whole variable domain GAGVSQSPRYKVTKRGQDVALRCDPISGHVSLYWYRQALGQGPEFLTYFNYEAQQDKSGLPNDRFSAERPEGSISTLTIQRTEQRDSAMYRCASSSRQGTNTEAFFGQGTRLTVV.

The chain has TRBV25-1 and TRBJ1-1; tentative D call: TRBD1 (5 bases). The germline V and J ends were trimmed by 0 bases and 9 bases, with 11 bases remaining between them. Germline V lookup: CDR1 MGHDK, CDR2 SYGVNS. The CDR3 runs 13 residues. Here the CDR3 reads CASSEYGGTQAFF. CDR3 nucleotide sequence: TGTGCCAGCAGTGAATATGGCGGGACTCAAGCTTTCTTT.

The rearrangement links TRBV6-6 to TRBJ2-7; a weak D match, TRBD1 (6 bases). Deletions cut 4 bases from V and 6 bases from J, with 10 bases between. Germline assignment: CDR1 MNHNY and CDR2 SVGAGI (reference sequence). This CDR3 comprises 12 residues. This CDR3 is CASSLQGSEQYF. For the CDR3, the DNA is TGTGCCAGCAGTTTACAGGGTTCCGAGCAGTACTTC.

The V gene is TRBV2, the J gene TRBJ1-1, with 8 positions matching TRBD1. The V segment lost 5 bases and the J segment 7 bases; nucleotides outside the gene matches: 6. The germline V gene has CDR1 SNHLY and CDR2 FYNNEI. This CDR3 has 13 amino acids. In nucleotides, the CDR3 is TGTGCCAGCAGTCGGACAGGGAGGGTTGAAGCTTTCTTT. Translating gives CASSRTGRVEAFF. The full variable domain, completed using reference TRBV2 and TRBJ1-1, is EPEVTQTPSHQVTQMGQEVILRCVPISNHLYFYWYRQILGQKVEFLVSFYNNEISEKSEIFDDQFSVERPDGSNFTLKIRSTKLEDSAMYFCASSRTGRVEAFFGQGTRLTVV.

The CDR3 DNA sequence: TGTGCCAGCAGTTACATCGGGACACCAGATAGCACAGATACGCAGTATTTT. It yields the protein CASSYIGTPDSTDTQYF. The chain has TRBV6-2 or TRBV6-3 and TRBJ2-3, with a weak D call TRBD1 (6 bases). Trimming removed 2 bases at V and 0 bases at J, with 15 bases between. CDR3 size: 17 residues. In germline, CDR1 is MNHEY, CDR2 SVGEGT.